This TCR beta chain stems from a study of patients and donors after allogeneic stem cell transplantation (dated by TCRdb to the early 2020s). The CDR3 sequence holds 13 residues, the cysteine and phenylalanine included. CDR3 DNA only is kept here, 39 bases in frame from base 1. A distance of 9 bases separates the germline ends of V and J, which lose 2 bases and 7 bases respectively. The library was made by RT-PCR. Sequencing relied on a NextSeq 550. The raw public data were reprocessed by TCRdb itself: fastp quality trimming at Q25, MiXCR clonotype calling, in-frame beta chains only. One record per CDR3 amino acid sequence lists the most common genes and DNA. The sample profile shows about 210,000 distinct CDR3 sequences; more than 35% of them were found once. The top ten clonotypes cover around 10% of the sample. This clonotype was seen a handful of times. Its antigen is unknown. No much larger clone exists at a distance of one base, and base qualities are not known.

Sequences were obtained from blood, either unsorted or a sorted T cell fraction (not recorded which). The receptor was isolated from a human donor who was either an allogeneic HSCT recipient or a stem cell or donor lymphocyte infusion donor (not recorded which). It is not recorded whose cells these are; they may come from a transplant donor. The sequence is built from TRBV12-3 or TRBV12-4 and TRBJ2-1; confidence is insufficient to name the D gene. The CDR3 region: CASSLPYGNEQFF. The base sequence is TGTGCCAGCAGTTTACCATATGGTAATGAGCAGTTCTTC.